Each of the 21 T cell receptor beta chains below was sequenced from the same sample in a study of cytomegalovirus exposure and HLA in healthy donors. The study ran its PCR with 60 Vbeta and 13 Jbeta primers. Clones were sequenced by immunoSEQ multiplex PCR, and TCRdb holds only the in-frame ones, with some missing. The sample table includes over 40,000 clones. Source material: PBMCs. These receptors originate from a man between 25 and 39 years old in good health and CMV-seronegative.

The chain is built from TRBV18 and TRBJ2-7; 7 bases agree with TRBD1. The V segment lost 3 bases and the J segment 4 bases; nucleotides outside the gene matches: 6. This CDR3 contains 14 residues. Germline CDR1 and CDR2: KGHSH and LQKENI. The CDR3 nucleotides read TGTGCCAGCTCACCGCGGACAGGTGAATACGAGCAGTACTTC. This gives the protein CASSPRTGEYEQYF.

This chain uses TRBV7-9 with TRBJ2-5; D is unclear. The V end lost 2 bases, the J end lost 4 bases, and 5 bases lay between the germline ends. The CDR3 runs to 12 residues. Germline V gene sequence: CDR1 SEHNR, CDR2 FQNEAQ (reference sequence). CDR3 region: CASSLSLETQYF. CDR3 nucleotide sequence: TGTGCCAGCAGCTTATCCCTAGAGACCCAGTACTTC.

The chain joins TRBV5-1 to TRBJ2-7, with 10 bases that match TRBD1. The junction had 5 bases not matched to a gene; V was cut back by 2 bases and J by 3 bases. Per germline, CDR1 SGHRS and CDR2 YFSETQ. This CDR3 region has 15 residues. In DNA, the CDR3 is TGCGCCAGCAGCTTTAAAGGACAGGGGGACTACGAGCAGTACTTC. Translating it yields CASSFKGQGDYEQYF.

The chain has TRBV6-1 and TRBJ1-1; no firm D call. Germline lookup yields CDR1 MNHNS and CDR2 SASEGT. The CDR3 sequence is 11 residues long. Trimming pared 9 bases from V and 11 bases from J, leaving 16 bases between. The CDR3 nucleotides read TGTGCCAGTGCTGGAGCCAGTGGGGCTTTCTTT. Translating gives CASAGASGAFF.

This sequence joins TRBV7-6 and TRBJ1-3, with D unresolved. Germline CDR1 and CDR2: SGHVS and FNYEAQ. Between the trimmed V and J ends, which lost 1 base and 4 bases, there was a span of 11 bases. The CDR3 has 15 amino acids. CDR3 residues: CASSLGPTGGNTIYF. CDR3 DNA: TGTGCCAGCAGCTTAGGACCAACGGGGGGAAACACCATATATTTT.

The V call is TRBV27, the J call TRBJ1-2; no definite D call. CDR3 length equals 14 residues. The V end lost 0 bases, the J end lost 1 base, and 6 bases lay between the germline ends. CDR1 and CDR2 from the germline V gene are MNHEY and SMNVEV (reference sequence). The DNA for the CDR3 is TGTGCCAGCAGTTTATCACACGATAACTATGGCTACACCTTC. It encodes CASSLSHDNYGYTF.

This rearrangement joins TRBV10-3 to TRBJ2-1; a weak D match, TRBD1 (5 bases). Per the germline V gene, CDR1 is ENHRY and CDR2 is SYGVKD. The CDR3 consists of 13 residues. The V gene lost 8 bases and the J gene lost 0 bases, with 8 bases spanning the gap. DNA for the CDR3: TGTGCCATCGGGGCGTACTCCTACAATGAGCAGTTCTTC. It translates to CAIGAYSYNEQFF.

This chain uses TRBV18 with TRBJ2-5, with D possibly matching TRBD2 (6 bases). CDR1 is KGHSH, CDR2 LQKENI, per germline. This CDR3 spans 14 amino acids. V lost 3 bases to trimming and J lost 3 bases, with 11 bases between them. CDR3 loop: CASSPRETEETQYF. In DNA, the CDR3 is TGTGCCAGCTCACCCCGGGAGACCGAAGAGACCCAGTACTTC. The full variable domain, completed using reference TRBV18 and TRBJ2-5, is NAGVMQNPRHLVRRRGQEARLRCSPMKGHSHVYWYRQLPEEGLKFMVYLQKENIIDESGMPKERFSAEFPKEGPSILRIQQVVRGDSAAYFCASSPRETEETQYFGPGTRLLVL.

Remarks on this clone: The same CDR3 also results from other DNA sequences found in this sample. Here the CDR3 reads CASSPPGQHYNSPLHF. The CDR3 DNA reads as TGTGCCAGCAGCCCCCCGGGACAGCACTATAATTCACCCCTCCACTTT. The rearrangement links TRBV5-6 to TRBJ1-6; 7 bases align to TRBD1. V lost 4 bases to trimming and J lost 3 bases; unmatched junction nucleotides: 7. This CDR3 comprises 16 residues. The germline V gene encodes CDR1 SGHDT and CDR2 YYEEEE. The full variable domain, with the rest looked up from reference TRBV5-6 and TRBJ1-6, is DAGVTQSPTHLIKTRGQQVTLRCSPKSGHDTVSWYQQALGQGPQFIFQYYEEEERQRGNFPDRFSGHQFPNYSSELNVNALLLGDSALYLCASSPPGQHYNSPLHFGNGTRLTVT.

The rearrangement uses TRBV5-1 and TRBJ2-7; 8 bases align to TRBD2. Germline V gene lookup returns CDR1 SGHRS and CDR2 YFSETQ. The CDR3 contains 15 residues. The V gene end was trimmed by 4 bases and the J gene end by 6 bases; junction bases not matched to a gene: 12. The DNA of the CDR3 is TGCGCCAGCAGCCAAACTAGCGGTCCCCCTCGCGAGCAGTACTTC. Protein product: CASSQTSGPPREQYF.

The chain is built from TRBV5-1 and TRBJ2-1; 13 bases are shared with TRBD2. Unmatched junction bases numbered 7, after V lost 5 bases and J lost 8 bases. Germline V gene data show CDR1 as SGHRS and CDR2 as YFSETQ. The CDR3 sequence is 15 residues long. Here the CDR3 DNA reads TGCGCCAGCAGACCGACTAGCGGGAGGAGCGATGAGCAGTTCTTC. Protein sequence: CASRPTSGRSDEQFF. Based on the CDR3 plus reference TRBV5-1 and TRBJ2-1, the full variable domain is KAGVTQTPRYLIKTRGQQVTLSCSPISGHRSVSWYQQTPGQGLQFLFEYFSETQRNKGNFPGRFSGRQFSNSRSEMNVSTLELGDSALYLCASRPTSGRSDEQFFGPGTRLTVL.

This chain uses TRBV5-1 with TRBJ2-5; possibly TRBD1 for D (5 bases). The CDR3 totals 14 residues. Germline V gene data show CDR1 as SGHRS and CDR2 as YFSETQ. Trimming took 1 base from V and 5 from J, leaving 12 bases between them. CDR3 sequence reads: CASSLIEGVETQYF. The CDR3 DNA is TGCGCCAGCAGCTTGATTGAAGGGGTGGAGACCCAGTACTTC.

This chain links TRBV14 with TRBJ2-5; the D is unclear. CDR3 length: 14 amino acids. Trimming shortened V by 1 base and J by 5 bases, and 11 bases separated the two germline ends. Germline V lookup: CDR1 SGHDN, CDR2 FVKESK. This chain's CDR3 is CASSQGQVWETQYF. DNA of the CDR3: TGTGCCAGCAGCCAAGGTCAGGTCTGGGAGACCCAGTACTTC.

This sequence joins TRBV2 and TRBJ1-4; the match to TRBD1 covers 8 bases. The CDR3 consists of 12 residues. Germline lookup yields CDR1 SNHLY and CDR2 FYNNEI. The CDR3 DNA reads TGTGTCGGCAGGGGGCTTACTGAAAAACTGTTTTTT. Residues: CVGRGLTEKLFF.

The rearrangement links TRBV4-1 to TRBJ2-3; D perhaps matches TRBD1 (6 bases). This CDR3 has 17 residues. Trimming removed 2 bases at V and 2 bases at J, with 17 bases between. The V gene's germline CDR1 is MGHRA and CDR2 YSYEKL. The CDR3 DNA reads TGCGCCAGCAGCCAACCCGGAGAGGGGGTCTTCACAGATACGCAGTATTTT. It translates to CASSQPGEGVFTDTQYF.

Comments on this clone: The junction does not match germline at one end; this may be a read error. The chain carries TRBV27 and TRBJ1-5, with 9 bases matching TRBD1. CDR3 length equals 14 residues. From germline, CDR1 is MNHEY and CDR2 SMNVEV (reference sequence). The CDR3 DNA reads TGTGCCAGCAGTTCACCGGGACAGGGACAGGCGGTCATATTT. As protein: CASSSPGQGQAVIF.

The V call is TRBV11-2, the J call TRBJ2-2, with 14 bases matching TRBD2. V lost 5 bases, J lost 0 bases, and 5 bases stayed unmatched. This CDR3 is built from 18 residues. CDR1 and CDR2 from the germline V gene are SGHAT and FQNNGV. CDR3 nucleotide sequence: TGTGCCAGCAGCGGACGGACTAGCGGGGGGTCGAACACCGGGGAGCTGTTTTTT. Protein sequence: CASSGRTSGGSNTGELFF.

The genes are TRBV11-2 and TRBJ2-3; 8 nucleotides align to TRBD2. Germline CDR1 is SGHAT and CDR2 is FQNNGV. The CDR3 is 16 residues long. V lost 3 bases, J lost 2 bases, and 7 bases stayed unmatched. The CDR3 DNA reads TGTGCCAGCAGCTTTAGCGGGGCCTCCTCCACAGATACGCAGTATTTT. Its protein is CASSFSGASSTDTQYF.

This CDR3 reads CASSIGVSGRETQYF. The CDR3 DNA is TGTGCCAGTAGTATTGGGGTCTCAGGGAGGGAGACCCAGTACTTC. The chain is built from TRBV19 and TRBJ2-5; weak D call: TRBD2 (6 bases). There are 15 residues in the CDR3. Germline V gene lookup returns CDR1 LNHDA and CDR2 SQIVND (reference sequence). Trimming took off 3 bases at V and 5 bases at J, with 16 bases between the two ends.

The chain carries TRBV10-1 and TRBJ1-2; 7 nucleotides agree with TRBD1. The junction had 7 bases not matched to a gene; V was cut back by 3 bases and J by 3 bases. CDR1 and CDR2 (germline): WNHNN, SYGVQD (reference sequence). The CDR3 spans 15 residues. Written as DNA, the CDR3 is TGCGCCAGCAGTGATCACAGGGGCAGCGACTATGGCTACACCTTC. Translation gives CASSDHRGSDYGYTF.

The gene calls are TRBV6-1 and TRBJ2-3, with a weak D call TRBD1 (6 bases). The V gene lost 7 bases and the J gene lost 0 bases, with 11 bases spanning the gap. This CDR3 has 14 residues. Germline V gene data show CDR1 as MNHNS and CDR2 as SASEGT. CDR3 sequence reads: CASTQGYSTDTQYF. CDR3 DNA: TGTGCCAGCACGCAGGGGTATAGCACAGATACGCAGTATTTT.